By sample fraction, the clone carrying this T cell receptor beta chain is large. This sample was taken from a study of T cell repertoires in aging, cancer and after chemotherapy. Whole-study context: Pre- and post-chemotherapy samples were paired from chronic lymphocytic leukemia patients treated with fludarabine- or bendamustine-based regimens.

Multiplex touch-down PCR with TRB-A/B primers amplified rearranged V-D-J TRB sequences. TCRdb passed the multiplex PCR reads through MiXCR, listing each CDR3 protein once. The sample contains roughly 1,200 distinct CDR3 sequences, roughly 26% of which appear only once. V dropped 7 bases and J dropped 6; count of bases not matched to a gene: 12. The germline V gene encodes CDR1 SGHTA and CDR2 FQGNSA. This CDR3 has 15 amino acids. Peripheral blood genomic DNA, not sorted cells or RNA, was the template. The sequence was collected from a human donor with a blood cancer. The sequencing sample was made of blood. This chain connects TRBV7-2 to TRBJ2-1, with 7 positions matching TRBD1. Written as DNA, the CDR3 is TGTGCCAGCACCGTTGACAGGGAAGTAATCAATGAGCAGTTCTTC. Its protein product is CASTVDREVINEQFF.